These T cell receptor beta chains were read from a single sample in a study of beta chain features in type 1 diabetes. Here immunoSEQ multiplex PCR was the method, and the copy in TCRdb shows in-frame clones only, minus some. The table has 100,000 to 150,000 clones, 9% seen once. The sequenced material came from central memory CD4+ T cells from blood. The receptors derive from a man aged 25 to 40 with type 1 diabetes. Both conserved end residues are part of each CDR3. A D gene is named only where the DNA matches it firmly. For some rows the clone size is stated as once, few or many, or as a class when expanded; others skip it.

d_gene	abundance	v_gene	j_gene	CDR3aa	CDR3nt
TRBD2	.	TRBV18	TRBJ2-1	CASSPVRGGRDEQFF	TGTGCCAGCTCACCGGTGCGGGGGGGCCGCGATGAGCAGTTCTTC
TRBD2	.	TRBV28	TRBJ2-3	CASSSPSGGIRTQYF	TGTGCCAGCAGTTCCCCTAGCGGGGGGATCCGTACGCAGTATTTT
TRBD1	.	TRBV19	TRBJ2-3	CASSLTGAADTQYF	TGTGCCAGTAGTTTGACAGGGGCCGCAGATACGCAGTATTTT
.	.	TRBV4-1	TRBJ1-4	CASSQGIRKGANEKLFF	TGCGCCAGCAGCCAAGGAATCCGCAAGGGGGCTAATGAAAAACTGTTTTTT
.	few	TRBV2	TRBJ2-1	CASRPRQKSYNEQFF	TGTGCCAGCAGACCTAGACAGAAATCCTACAATGAGCAGTTCTTC
TRBD2	few	TRBV7-2	TRBJ2-2	CASSFSGGANTGELFF	TGTGCCAGCAGCTTTAGCGGGGGCGCGAACACCGGGGAGCTGTTTTTT
TRBD2	.	TRBV5-1	TRBJ2-1	CASSLEATSGYNEQFF	TGCGCCAGCAGCTTGGAGGCGACTAGCGGCTACAATGAGCAGTTCTTC
.	many	TRBV19	TRBJ1-5	CASSGDGGNQPQHF	TGTGCCAGTAGTGGAGATGGAGGCAATCAGCCCCAGCATTTT
.	few	TRBV2	TRBJ2-7	CASSPLSYEQYF	TGTGCCAGCAGTCCCTTATCCTACGAGCAGTACTTC
TRBD2	.	TRBV30	TRBJ2-1	CAWTGTSGGSEQFF	TGTGCCTGGACCGGGACTAGCGGGGGGAGCGAGCAGTTCTTC
TRBD2	.	TRBV9	TRBJ2-5	CASSVGGRAEETQYF	TGTGCCAGCAGCGTAGGTGGGAGGGCAGAAGAGACCCAGTACTTC
TRBD2	few	TRBV6-5	TRBJ2-3	CASSRTRRLDTQYF	TGTGCCAGCAGCAGGACTAGGAGACTAGATACGCAGTATTTT
.	.	TRBV5-1	TRBJ2-5	CASSSPWPMTLRGAETQYF	TGCGCCAGCAGCTCGCCTTGGCCTATGACCCTAAGGGGCGCGGAGACCCAGTACTTC
TRBD1	.	TRBV6-1	TRBJ1-2	CASSVTGQGRGYTF	TGTGCCAGCAGCGTTACGGGACAGGGAAGGGGCTACACCTTC
.	.	TRBV29-1	TRBJ1-1	CSVSGHQNTEAFF	TGCAGCGTCTCGGGACACCAGAACACTGAAGCTTTCTTT
TRBD2	few	TRBV5-1	TRBJ2-3	CASSLAILAGGDTQYF	TGCGCCAGCAGCTTGGCGATACTAGCGGGGGGGGATACGCAGTATTTT
.	.	TRBV29-1	TRBJ2-7	CSVEVLDGGADEQYF	TGCAGCGTTGAGGTCTTGGACGGTGGGGCCGACGAGCAGTACTTC
TRBD2	few	TRBV28	TRBJ2-7	CASSLSGTTSYEQYF	TGTGCCAGCAGCCTTTCCGGGACTACCTCCTACGAGCAGTACTTC
.	.	TRBV7-2	TRBJ1-2	CASSLPYAGKYGYTF	TGTGCCAGCAGCCTTCCCTACGCAGGGAAATATGGCTACACCTTC
TRBD2	many	TRBV5-4	TRBJ2-1	CASSLSGESYNEQFF	TGTGCCAGCAGCTTAAGCGGGGAGTCCTACAATGAGCAGTTCTTC
.	.	TRBV5-4	TRBJ2-7	CASSFGGGGLYEQYF	TGTGCCAGCAGCTTCGGGGGCGGGGGTCTCTACGAGCAGTACTTC
TRBD2	.	TRBV7-3	TRBJ2-6	CASSLRPLAGVSGANVLTF	TGTGCCAGCAGCTTAAGGCCCCTAGCGGGGGTCTCTGGGGCCAACGTCCTGACTTTC
.	.	TRBV7-2	TRBJ2-3	CASSPGVTADTQYF	TGTGCCAGCAGCCCAGGGGTCACCGCAGATACGCAGTATTTT
.	.	TRBV4-3	TRBJ1-1	CASSQDGGVASTEAFF	TGCGCCAGCAGCCAAGACGGAGGGGTAGCTAGCACTGAAGCTTTCTTT
.	.	TRBV9	TRBJ2-5	CASSVDRSETQYF	TGTGCCAGCAGCGTAGACAGGTCGGAGACCCAGTACTTC
.	.	TRBV14	TRBJ2-6	CASSYYRDSGANVLTF	TGTGCCAGCAGCTACTACAGGGACTCTGGGGCCAACGTCCTGACTTTC
TRBD2	.	TRBV9	TRBJ2-3	CASSVVGAGHTDTQYF	TGTGCCAGCAGCGTAGTTGGAGCGGGGCACACAGATACGCAGTATTTT
TRBD2	few	TRBV5-1	TRBJ2-3	CASSLEVSSGWTDTQYF	TGCGCCAGCAGCTTGGAGGTTTCTAGCGGTTGGACAGATACGCAGTATTTT
TRBD2	.	TRBV2	TRBJ2-7	CASRPSGAISYEQYF	TGTGCCAGCAGGCCTAGCGGGGCAATCTCCTACGAGCAGTACTTC
.	.	TRBV2	TRBJ1-1	CASASGGTNTEAFF	TGTGCCAGCGCCTCTGGGGGGACGAACACTGAAGCTTTCTTT
.	few	TRBV7-2	TRBJ1-3	CASSFWARTGNTIYF	TGTGCCAGCAGCTTCTGGGCAAGGACTGGAAACACCATATATTTT
.	once	TRBV28	TRBJ1-5	CASSPHIYQPQHF	TGTGCCAGCAGCCCACACATCTATCAGCCCCAGCATTTT
TRBD2	.	TRBV7-2	TRBJ2-2	CASSFLTSGAGELFF	TGTGCCAGCAGCTTCCTAACGAGCGGGGCGGGGGAGCTGTTTTTT
TRBD2	.	TRBV7-2	TRBJ2-1	CASSFISGGYNEQFF	TGTGCCAGCAGCTTTATTAGCGGGGGGTACAATGAGCAGTTCTTC
.	few	TRBV5-1	TRBJ1-1	CASSPTVAPMNTEAFF	TGCGCCAGCAGCCCGACAGTAGCACCCATGAACACTGAAGCTTTCTTT